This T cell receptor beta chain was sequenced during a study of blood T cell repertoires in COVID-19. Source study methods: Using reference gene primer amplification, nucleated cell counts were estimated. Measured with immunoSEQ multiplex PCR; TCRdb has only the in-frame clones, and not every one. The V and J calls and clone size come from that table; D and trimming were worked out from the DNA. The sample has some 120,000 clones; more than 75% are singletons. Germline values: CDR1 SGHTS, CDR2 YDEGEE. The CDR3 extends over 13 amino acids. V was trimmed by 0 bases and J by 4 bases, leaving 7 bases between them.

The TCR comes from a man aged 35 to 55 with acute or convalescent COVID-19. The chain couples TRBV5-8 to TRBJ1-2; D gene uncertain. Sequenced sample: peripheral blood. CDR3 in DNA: TGTGCCAGCAGCTTGGTGAGGGCCTATGGCTACACCTTC. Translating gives CASSLVRAYGYTF.